The clone carrying this T cell receptor (beta chain) has ten or more counts. Its antigen is still unknown. The sample belongs to a study of T cells in Graves' hyperthyroidism and ophthalmopathy. General study findings and limits: Expanded thyroid clonotypes (above 0.001) were mostly also found in blood.

Individuals with ophthalmopathy presented a Clinical Activity Score of at least 3, a NOSPECS grade of at least 4 and a duration under 3 months. In making diagnoses, clinical symptoms, serum thyroxine and TRAb, thyroid ultrasound and orbital computed tomography were all used. Cells are PBMCs isolated from around 9.4 ml of fresh blood. Amplification of TCR beta CDR3 regions was performed using RNA transcripts as template. The primer set for the first-round RT-PCR of the TCR CDR3 was HTBI. One entry per CDR3 protein results from TCRdb running MiXCR on the multiplex PCR reads. The sample yields 500,000 to 800,000 distinct CDR3 sequences, about 14% seen once. This CDR3 is built from 15 residues. Germline V gene data show CDR1 as DFQATT and CDR2 as SNEGSKA (reference sequence). J lost 1 base, V lost 5 bases, and 8 bases had no gene match.

The clonotype comes from a woman between 45 and 60 years old with Graves' ophthalmopathy. The gene calls are TRBV20-1 and TRBJ2-5; 9 bases line up with TRBD2. Sequenced sample: blood. CDR3 in amino acids: CSAGEASGIQETQYF. The CDR3, as DNA: TGCAGTGCTGGTGAGGCTAGCGGGATCCAAGAGACCCAGTACTTC.